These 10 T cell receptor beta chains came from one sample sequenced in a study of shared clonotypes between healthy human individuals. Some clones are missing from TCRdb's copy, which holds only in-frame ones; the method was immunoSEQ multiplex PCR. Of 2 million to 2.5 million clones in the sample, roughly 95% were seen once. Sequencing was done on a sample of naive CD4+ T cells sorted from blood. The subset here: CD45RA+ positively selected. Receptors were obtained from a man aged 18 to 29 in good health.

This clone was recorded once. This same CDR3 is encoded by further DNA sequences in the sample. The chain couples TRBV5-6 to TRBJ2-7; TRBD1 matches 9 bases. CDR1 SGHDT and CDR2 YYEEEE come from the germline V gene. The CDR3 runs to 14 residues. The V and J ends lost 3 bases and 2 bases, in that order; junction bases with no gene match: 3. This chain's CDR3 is CASSWGQGPYEQYF. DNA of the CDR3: TGTGCCAGCAGCTGGGGACAGGGACCCTACGAGCAGTACTTC.

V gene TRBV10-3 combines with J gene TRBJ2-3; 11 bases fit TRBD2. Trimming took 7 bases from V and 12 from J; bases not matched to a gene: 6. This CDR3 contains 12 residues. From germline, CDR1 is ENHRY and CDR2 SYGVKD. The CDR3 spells CAINTSGGPQYF. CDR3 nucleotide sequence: TGTGCCATCAATACTAGCGGGGGCCCACAGTATTTT.

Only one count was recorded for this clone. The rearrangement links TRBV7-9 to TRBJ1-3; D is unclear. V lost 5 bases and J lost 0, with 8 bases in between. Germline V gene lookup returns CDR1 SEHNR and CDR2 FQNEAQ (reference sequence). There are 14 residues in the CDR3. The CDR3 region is CASSLDFSGNTIYF. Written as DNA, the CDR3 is TGTGCCAGCAGCCTGGACTTCTCTGGAAACACCATATATTTT. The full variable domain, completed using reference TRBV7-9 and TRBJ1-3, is DTGVSQNPRHKITKRGQNVTFRCDPISEHNRLYWYRQTLGQGPEFLTYFQNEAQLEKSRLLSDRFSAERPKGSFSTLEIQRTEQGDSAMYLCASSLDFSGNTIYFGEGSWLTVV.

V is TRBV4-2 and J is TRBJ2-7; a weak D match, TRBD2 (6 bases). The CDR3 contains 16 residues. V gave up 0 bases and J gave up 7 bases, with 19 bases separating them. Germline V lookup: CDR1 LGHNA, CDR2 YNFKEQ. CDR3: CASSQDNGGDRVEQYF. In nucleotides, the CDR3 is TGTGCCAGCAGCCAAGATAATGGCGGGGACCGGGTTGAGCAGTACTTC.

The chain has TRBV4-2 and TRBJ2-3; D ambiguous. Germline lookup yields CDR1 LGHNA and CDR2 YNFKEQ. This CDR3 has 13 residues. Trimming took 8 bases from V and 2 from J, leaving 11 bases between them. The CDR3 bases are TGTGCCAGCGGCCCTACTCCCACAGATACGCAGTATTTT. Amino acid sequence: CASGPTPTDTQYF.

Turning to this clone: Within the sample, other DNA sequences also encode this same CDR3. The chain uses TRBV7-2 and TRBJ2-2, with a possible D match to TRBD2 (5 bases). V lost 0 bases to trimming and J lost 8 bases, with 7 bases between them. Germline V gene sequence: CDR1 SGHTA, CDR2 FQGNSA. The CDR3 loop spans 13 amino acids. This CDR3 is CASSLARAGELFF. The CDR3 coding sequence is TGTGCCAGCAGCTTAGCGAGGGCTGGGGAGCTGTTTTTT.

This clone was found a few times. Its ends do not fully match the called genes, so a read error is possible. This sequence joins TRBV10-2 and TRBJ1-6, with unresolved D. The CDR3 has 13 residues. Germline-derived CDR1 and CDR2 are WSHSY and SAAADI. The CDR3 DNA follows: TGCGCCAGCACTGAGCTCGGGAATTCACCCCTCCACTTT. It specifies CASTELGNSPLHF.

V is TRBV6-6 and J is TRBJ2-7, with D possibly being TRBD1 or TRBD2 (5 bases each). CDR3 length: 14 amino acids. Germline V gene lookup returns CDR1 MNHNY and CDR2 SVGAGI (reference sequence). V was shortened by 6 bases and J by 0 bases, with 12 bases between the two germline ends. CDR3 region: CASRLGDSSYEQYF. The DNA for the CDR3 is TGTGCCAGCAGACTGGGGGATAGCTCCTACGAGCAGTACTTC.

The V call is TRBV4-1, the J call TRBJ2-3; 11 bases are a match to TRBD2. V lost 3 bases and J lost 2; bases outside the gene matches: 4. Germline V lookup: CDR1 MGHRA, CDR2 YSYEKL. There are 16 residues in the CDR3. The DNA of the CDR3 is TGCGCCAGCAGCCAGACTAGCGGGGAATACACAGATACGCAGTATTTT. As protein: CASSQTSGEYTDTQYF.

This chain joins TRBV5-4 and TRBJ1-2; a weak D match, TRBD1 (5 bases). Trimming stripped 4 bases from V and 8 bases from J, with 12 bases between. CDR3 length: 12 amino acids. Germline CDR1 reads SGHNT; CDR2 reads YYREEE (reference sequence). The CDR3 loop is CASSRDGEGYTF. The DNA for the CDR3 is TGTGCCAGCAGCAGGGACGGTGAAGGCTACACCTTC.